The clone carrying this T cell receptor (beta chain) was recorded only once. The sample is drawn from a study of shared clonotypes between healthy human individuals. Measured with immunoSEQ multiplex PCR; TCRdb has only the in-frame clones, and not every one. The data show around 2,000,000 clones, 85% to 95% seen once. Per germline, CDR1 WSHSY and CDR2 SAAADI. With 3 bases clipped from V and 3 bases from J, the junction kept 8 bases outside the gene matches. The CDR3 is 16 amino acids. Naive CD8 cells, CD45RO-negative and positively selected for CCR7, excluded terminally differentiated effector memory CD45RA+ cells.

The material sequenced was naive CD8+ T cells from PBMCs. The gene calls are TRBV10-2 and TRBJ2-3; 8 positions match TRBD2. The source of this sequence is a man aged 18 to 30 in good health. Some clones in this sample may be carry-over from other donors' samples. CDR3: CASSDQPGGGTDTQYF. CDR3 DNA: TGCGCCAGCAGTGACCAACCGGGAGGGGGAACAGATACGCAGTATTTT.